The 19 T cell receptor beta chains presented below share a single source sample, sequenced in a study of blood T cell repertoires in COVID-19. Some clones are missing from TCRdb's copy, which holds only in-frame ones; the method was immunoSEQ multiplex PCR. The sample carries some 490,000 clones, around nine tenths recorded once. Sequencing was carried out using PBMCs or T cells enriched from blood (not recorded which). The receptors stem from a woman aged 55-69 years who had recovered from COVID-19.

About this clone itself: The identical CDR3 is also encoded by other nucleotide sequences in the sample. The chain links TRBV27 to TRBJ1-1, with 8 bases lining up with TRBD1. CDR3 size: 13 residues. CDR1 is MNHEY and CDR2 is SMNVEV in the germline V gene (reference sequence). The trim removed 8 bases at V and 5 bases at J, leaving 7 bases unmatched. CDR3 DNA sequence: TGTGCCAGCGGATCTACAGGGGGAACTGAAGCTTTCTTT. Its protein is CASGSTGGTEAFF.

The rearrangement uses TRBV7-8 and TRBJ2-1; tentatively, D is TRBD1 (5 bases). The germline V and J ends were trimmed by 4 bases and 8 bases, with 21 bases remaining between them. This CDR3 is built from 16 residues. Germline assignment: CDR1 SGHVS and CDR2 FQNEAQ. Here the CDR3 reads CASSSGPWQGRDEQFF. CDR3 coding DNA: TGTGCCAGCAGCTCCGGGCCGTGGCAGGGAAGAGATGAGCAGTTCTTC.

J is TRBJ2-4 and V is TRBV13; TRBD1 agrees at 8 bases. Germline lookup yields CDR1 PRHDT and CDR2 FYEKMQ (reference sequence). The CDR3 has 17 amino acids. With 2 bases clipped from V and 6 bases from J, the junction kept 12 bases outside the gene matches. The CDR3 DNA follows: TGTGCCAGCAGCTTAAAGGCCTCTCCAGGGGGCGGAAACATTCAGTACTTC. Protein product: CASSLKASPGGGNIQYF. Full variable domain (missing parts from reference TRBV13 and TRBJ2-4): AAGVIQSPRHLIKEKRETATLKCYPIPRHDTVYWYQQGPGQDPQFLISFYEKMQSDKGSIPDRFSAQQFSDYHSELNMSSLELGDSALYFCASSLKASPGGGNIQYFGAGTRLSVL.

CDR3 sequence (DNA): TGTGCCAGCAGTAACGTGGACAGGGATAGGCCTGATTACGAGCAGTACTTC. Translation gives CASSNVDRDRPDYEQYF. The chain uses TRBV28 and TRBJ2-7; 8 bases agree with TRBD1. With V trimmed by 5 bases and J by 4 bases, 16 bases remained unmatched. Germline-derived CDR1 and CDR2 are MDHEN and SYDVKM. The CDR3 covers 17 residues.

The V gene is TRBV7-9, the J gene TRBJ2-7; 12 nucleotides match TRBD2. The trim removed 4 bases at V and 6 bases at J, leaving 10 bases unmatched. This CDR3 is 16 amino acids long. Per germline, CDR1 SEHNR and CDR2 FQNEAQ (reference sequence). The CDR3 nucleotides read TGTGCCAGCAGCTCTTCGTCTAGCGGGGGGGCAGGCGAGCAGTACTTC. This sequence encodes CASSSSSSGGAGEQYF. The whole variable domain, filled in from reference TRBV7-9 and TRBJ2-7, reads DTGVSQNPRHKITKRGQNVTFRCDPISEHNRLYWYRQTLGQGPEFLTYFQNEAQLEKSRLLSDRFSAERPKGSFSTLEIQRTEQGDSAMYLCASSSSSSGGAGEQYFGPGTRLTVT.

This chain links TRBV7-6 with TRBJ2-1, with 9 positions matching TRBD2. Germline-derived CDR1 and CDR2 are SGHVS and FNYEAQ. CDR3 length: 17 amino acids. With 0 bases clipped from V and 9 bases from J, the junction kept 12 bases outside the gene matches. The CDR3 region has the DNA TGTGCCAGCAGCTTAGCGCCCCGGGCGGGGGGGCCAGCTGAGCAGTTCTTC. Amino acids: CASSLAPRAGGPAEQFF.

The chain joins TRBV7-2 to TRBJ2-3, with a possible D match to TRBD1 (5 bases). The germline V and J ends were trimmed by 2 bases and 2 bases, with 11 bases remaining between them. The CDR3 totals 15 residues. Looked up from germline, CDR1 is SGHTA and CDR2 is FQGNSA. CDR3 coding DNA: TGTGCCAGCAGCTTAATAGGGGCCCCCACAGATACGCAGTATTTT. Translating gives CASSLIGAPTDTQYF.

The genes are TRBV6-5 and TRBJ1-6, with D perhaps TRBD1 (6 bases). The CDR3 spans 13 residues. V was pared by 6 bases and J by 6 bases, with 9 bases between. Germline CDR1 MNHEY, CDR2 SVGAGI. As DNA, the CDR3 is TGTGCCAGCAGGGACAGCTTTAATTCACCCCTCCACTTT. Translation: CASRDSFNSPLHF.

V usage is TRBV29-1 and J usage is TRBJ2-3; 8 nucleotides agree with TRBD2. The CDR3 is 13 amino acids. With 8 bases clipped from V and 3 bases from J, the junction kept 7 bases outside the gene matches. The germline V gene has CDR1 SQVTM and CDR2 ANQGSEA. CDR3 amino acids: CSCQRGTTDTQYF. As DNA, the CDR3 is TGCAGCTGCCAGCGGGGGACGACAGATACGCAGTATTTT.

CDR3 coding DNA: TGTGCCAGCAGTGAAAGGGCAGGGGCTCAGCCCCAGCATTTT. It is translated as CASSERAGAQPQHF. The chain combines TRBV6-1 with TRBJ1-5, with TRBD1 as a possible D gene (6 bases). CDR1 and CDR2 (germline): MNHNS, SASEGT. V gave up 2 bases and J gave up 6 bases, with 11 bases separating them. CDR3 length equals 14 residues.

This sequence joins TRBV6-5 and TRBJ2-7, with 8 positions matching TRBD1. The CDR3 contains 13 residues. Germline values: CDR1 MNHEY, CDR2 SVGAGI. V was clipped by 6 bases and J by 2 bases; unmatched bases: 3. CDR3 DNA: TGTGCCAGCAGACGGACAGGGACCTACGAGCAGTACTTC. This codes for CASRRTGTYEQYF.

The chain employs TRBV7-9 and TRBJ2-7; tentative D call: TRBD2 (7 bases). Germline CDR1 and CDR2: SEHNR and FQNEAQ (reference sequence). CDR3 length: 19 amino acids. The V end lost 3 bases, the J end lost 0 bases, and 24 bases lay between the germline ends. CDR3 nucleotide sequence: TGTGCCAGCAGCTTTGGGGGGCGCGGGGGCAGTAAGGACTCCTACGAGCAGTACTTC. Protein sequence: CASSFGGRGGSKDSYEQYF. Complete variable domain (other parts from reference TRBV7-9 and TRBJ2-7): DTGVSQNPRHKITKRGQNVTFRCDPISEHNRLYWYRQTLGQGPEFLTYFQNEAQLEKSRLLSDRFSAERPKGSFSTLEIQRTEQGDSAMYLCASSFGGRGGSKDSYEQYFGPGTRLTVT.

The chain uses TRBV5-1 and TRBJ2-3, with 13 nucleotides matching TRBD2. Germline V gives CDR1 SGHRS, CDR2 YFSETQ. J lost 1 base, V lost 3 bases, and 5 bases had no gene match. CDR3 size: 17 residues. The CDR3 DNA follows: TGCGCCAGCAGCTCACTAGCGGGGGGGCCCGGCACAGATACGCAGTATTTT. Its protein is CASSSLAGGPGTDTQYF.

Comment on this clone: The identical CDR3 is also encoded by other nucleotide sequences in the sample. V gene TRBV5-1 combines with J gene TRBJ1-1, with D maybe TRBD1 (5 bases). V was cut by 4 bases and J by 0 bases, with 10 bases left in between. Germline V lookup: CDR1 SGHRS, CDR2 YFSETQ. The CDR3 length is 14 residues. The CDR3 sequence: CASSLDTMNTEAFF. The DNA of the CDR3 is TGCGCCAGCAGCCTGGACACCATGAACACTGAAGCTTTCTTT.

V gene TRBV11-2 combines with J gene TRBJ1-1, with TRBD1 matching over 8 bases. CDR3 length: 15 residues. V was clipped by 6 bases and J by 1 base; unmatched bases: 7. In germline, CDR1 is SGHAT, CDR2 FQNNGV. CDR3 sequence reads: CASRRPGQGNTEAFF. The CDR3 coding sequence is TGTGCCAGCAGGCGACCCGGACAGGGGAACACTGAAGCTTTCTTT. Using reference TRBV11-2 and TRBJ1-1 for the parts outside the CDR3, the full variable domain is EAGVAQSPRYKIIEKRQSVAFWCNPISGHATLYWYQQILGQGPKLLIQFQNNGVVDDSQLPKDRFSAERLKGVDSTLKIQPAKLEDSAVYLCASRRPGQGNTEAFFGQGTRLTVV.

The CDR3 nucleotides read TGTGCCAGCAGGCGGAGGGGCCAAGAGACCCAGTACTTC. Protein product: CASRRRGQETQYF. The chain joins TRBV7-8 to TRBJ2-5, with D perhaps matching TRBD2 (6 bases). The CDR3 runs 13 residues. Trimming took 6 bases from V and 1 from J, leaving 9 bases between them. Germline loops: CDR1 SGHVS, CDR2 FQNEAQ.

The chain combines TRBV6-5 with TRBJ2-7; 7 bases align to TRBD1. CDR3 length equals 12 residues. CDR1 is MNHEY, CDR2 SVGAGI, per germline. Trimming removed 6 bases from V and 7 bases from J; junction bases left unmatched: 6. The CDR3 bases are TGTGCCAGCAGGGATACAGGGGATGAGCAGTACTTC. Its translation: CASRDTGDEQYF.

The rearrangement links TRBV29-1 to TRBJ1-4, with 8 bases aligning to TRBD1. The CDR3 extends over 13 amino acids. Germline V lookup: CDR1 SQVTM, CDR2 ANQGSEA. V lost 7 bases and J lost 7; bases outside the gene matches: 8. The CDR3 sequence: CSASGGAFEKLFF. In DNA, the CDR3 is TGCAGCGCGTCAGGGGGCGCGTTTGAAAAACTGTTTTTT.

The genes are TRBV7-2 and TRBJ2-5; tentatively, D is TRBD2 (7 bases). This CDR3 has 17 amino acids. The germline CDR1 and CDR2 sequences are SGHTA and FQGNSA. Trimming cost V 1 base and J 4 bases, with 19 bases left between them. The CDR3 DNA reads as TGTGCCAGCAGCTTAGTTTTCCGAGGGGGGGCAGGAGAGACCCAGTACTTC. Its translation: CASSLVFRGGAGETQYF.